What follows is one T cell receptor (beta chain) and its context. Its target antigen remains unknown. No qualities accompany the bases; no much larger clone lies one base away. The CDR1 and CDR2 encoded by the germline V gene are SGHRS and YFSETQ. The trim is 0 bases for V and 1 base for J, with a gap of 7 bases between the germline ends. The CDR3 sequence holds 15 residues, the cysteine and phenylalanine included. Solely the CDR3 DNA is kept, with 45 bases framed from the first base. The record originates from a study of brain metastases from non-small cell lung cancer (dated by TCRdb to about 2019). Background on the whole study: The study profiled the immune microenvironment of paired resected primary tumors and brain metastases from non-small-cell lung cancer patients.

Receptor amplification or capture employed the immunoSEQ multiplex PCR assay. Sequencing of the T-cell receptor beta chain repertoire was carried out together with a 770-gene immune expression panel. The immuneACCESS repertoire file appears here via TCRdb, limited to in-frame rearrangements. These files lack a portion of the clones; in checked studies, under half of the deficit traces to unresolved V genes, and the cause of the others is not known. Recorded for this sample are roughly 3,600 clones; about 90% of them occurred a single time. The top ten constitute about 3.4% of the sample. The paper as a whole reports these results and caveats: Compared with the matched primary tumors, more than 60% of brain metastases appeared to show expanded T-cell clones. T-cell infiltration was lower in brain metastases than in primary tumors (P < 0.001). Paired brain metastases and primary tumors largely shared TCR repertoires, although T-cell densities in the metastases were sparse.

A cohort of 39 patients with surgically resected non-small-cell lung cancer, for whom both primary tumor and brain metastasis specimens were available, was included. Tumor specimens were archival formalin-fixed, paraffin-embedded tissues. The rearrangement joined TRBV5-1 to TRBJ2-2; the best D guess is TRBD2, with 5 bases matching. Material: primary lung tumor tissue. Read against the paper, the sample's cell subset or site label means: primary lung tumor paired with brain metastasis. The clonotype comes from a donor over 35 with non-small cell lung cancer. The DNA is TGCGCCAGCAGCTTGGGCCGGGGGAACACCGGGGAGCTGTTTTTT. Its amino acids are CASSLGRGNTGELFF.